These 21 T cell receptor beta chains came from one sample sequenced in a study of blood T cell repertoires in COVID-19. Some clones are missing from TCRdb's copy, which holds only in-frame ones; the method was immunoSEQ multiplex PCR. The sample lists 150,000 to 200,000 clones, 81% occurring once. The sample taken for sequencing was peripheral blood. Receptors originate from an elderly woman with COVID-19, enrolled during active disease.

J is TRBJ1-1 and V is TRBV11-2, with 7 bases fitting TRBD1. Germline V CDR1 and CDR2: SGHAT, FQNNGV. The CDR3 has 13 amino acids. The V segment lost 1 base and the J segment 7 bases; nucleotides outside the gene matches: 3. CDR3 sequence (DNA): TGTGCCAGCAGCTTAGCCGGGACAGATGAAGCTTTCTTT. Its protein is CASSLAGTDEAFF.

This clone was counted a few times. The chain is built from TRBV5-8 and TRBJ2-3, with D hard to call. Trimming took off 0 bases at V and 0 bases at J, with 11 bases between the two ends. Germline V gives CDR1 SGHTS, CDR2 YDEGEE. The CDR3 loop spans 16 amino acids. The CDR3 DNA reads TGTGCCAGCAGCTTGGGTTACGGGTCTAGCACAGATACGCAGTATTTT. As protein: CASSLGYGSSTDTQYF.

The rearrangement links TRBV4-2 to TRBJ2-1; TRBD1 matches 8 bases. With V trimmed by 5 bases and J by 8 bases, 14 bases remained unmatched. The germline CDR1 and CDR2 sequences are LGHNA and YNFKEQ. CDR3 size: 16 residues. Here the CDR3 DNA reads TGTGCCAGCAGCTCGTACCAGGGGGCGAAGGACGATGAGCAGTTCTTC. This translates into CASSSYQGAKDDEQFF.

The CDR3 is CASSERRGNYGYTF. As DNA, the CDR3 is TGTGCCAGCAGTGAAAGGCGCGGGAACTATGGCTACACCTTC. This chain uses TRBV2 with TRBJ1-2; D is unresolved. V was pared by 2 bases and J by 2 bases, with 9 bases between. The CDR3 sequence is 14 residues long. Germline V gene data show CDR1 as SNHLY and CDR2 as FYNNEI. Full variable domain (remainder filled in from reference TRBV2 and TRBJ1-2): EPEVTQTPSHQVTQMGQEVILRCVPISNHLYFYWYRQILGQKVEFLVSFYNNEISEKSEIFDDQFSVERPDGSNFTLKIRSTKLEDSAMYFCASSERRGNYGYTFGSGTRLTVV.

The rearrangement uses TRBV6-5 and TRBJ1-5; D remains unclear. Trimming left V 6 bases short and J 0 bases short, with 9 bases between. The CDR3 contains 14 residues. Germline loops: CDR1 MNHEY, CDR2 SVGAGI. Written as DNA, the CDR3 is TGTGCCAGCAGAGAGGTCTATAGCAATCAGCCCCAGCATTTT. Protein: CASREVYSNQPQHF.

This chain's CDR3 is CASSYGQGAYNEQFF. CDR3 DNA sequence: TGTGCCAGCAGTTACGGACAGGGGGCCTACAATGAGCAGTTCTTC. The rearrangement joins TRBV6-5 to TRBJ2-1, with 10 bases matching TRBD1. The CDR3 totals 15 residues. CDR1 is MNHEY, CDR2 SVGAGI, per germline. V lost 2 bases and J lost 2; bases outside the gene matches: 0.

This clone was recorded once. The V and J genes are TRBV24-1 and TRBJ1-2, with D perhaps TRBD1 (5 bases). CDR3 length: 13 residues. Germline assignment: CDR1 KGHDR and CDR2 SFDVKD. V was clipped by 4 bases and J by 4 bases, with 9 bases between them. The CDR3 nucleotides read TGTGCCACCAGTGAGGGGGGAATCTATGGCTACACCTTC. Translated, it gives CATSEGGIYGYTF.

V is TRBV18 and J is TRBJ1-5, with a weak D call TRBD1 (5 bases). V was cut by 3 bases and J by 6 bases, with 12 bases left in between. The CDR3 consists of 14 residues. Looked up from germline, CDR1 is KGHSH and CDR2 is LQKENI. The CDR3 loop is CASSPGREGQPQHF. The CDR3, as DNA: TGTGCCAGCTCACCGGGCAGGGAGGGTCAGCCCCAGCATTTT.

This clone was recorded once. The rearrangement joins TRBV14 to TRBJ2-7; 7 positions agree with TRBD1. Germline CDR1 SGHDN, CDR2 FVKESK. The CDR3 totals 15 residues. The J segment lost 4 bases and the V segment lost 3 bases, leaving 9 bases of the junction unmatched. This CDR3 reads CASSQIPGQPYEQYF. Here the CDR3 DNA reads TGTGCCAGCAGCCAGATCCCGGGACAGCCGTACGAGCAGTACTTC.

The V gene is TRBV9, the J gene TRBJ2-7, with 16 bases identical to TRBD2. With V trimmed by 4 bases and J by 2 bases, 3 bases remained unmatched. This CDR3 has 16 residues. Per germline, CDR1 SGDLS and CDR2 YYNGEE. The CDR3 DNA sequence: TGTGCCAGCAGCCTGGGACTAGCGGGAGGGACCTACGAGCAGTACTTC. This encodes CASSLGLAGGTYEQYF. The variable domain in full, completed from reference TRBV9 and TRBJ2-7, reads DSGVTQTPKHLITATGQRVTLRCSPRSGDLSVYWYQQSLDQGLQFLIQYYNGEERAKGNILERFSAQQFPDLHSELNLSSLELGDSALYFCASSLGLAGGTYEQYFGPGTRLTVT.

This chain links TRBV6-1 with TRBJ1-1; a weak D match, TRBD1 (6 bases). Looked up from germline, CDR1 is MNHNS and CDR2 is SASEGT. The length of the CDR3 is 16 residues. Trimming removed 2 bases at V and 1 base at J, with 14 bases between. The CDR3 sequence: CASSEWARGPNTEAFF. As DNA, the CDR3 is TGTGCCAGCAGTGAATGGGCCAGGGGCCCGAACACTGAAGCTTTCTTT.

The V and J genes are TRBV7-9 and TRBJ2-2; 7 positions match TRBD1. Looked up from germline, CDR1 is SEHNR and CDR2 is FQNEAQ (reference sequence). Germline trimming cut 5 bases from V and 6 bases from J; bases unmatched to any gene: 12. The CDR3 spans 16 residues. The DNA for the CDR3 is TGTGCCAGCAGCCCTCCGGCGACAGGGTCGTCCGGGGAGCTGTTTTTT. Protein sequence: CASSPPATGSSGELFF.

The chain links TRBV13 to TRBJ1-3; TRBD1 agrees at 7 bases. The ends lost 3 bases at V and 4 bases at J; junction bases unmatched: 9. CDR1 and CDR2 from the germline V gene are PRHDT and FYEKMQ (reference sequence). This CDR3 region has 16 residues. This CDR3 is CASSFSPQGPGNTIYF. The CDR3 DNA sequence: TGTGCCAGCAGCTTTTCCCCACAGGGGCCAGGAAACACCATATATTTT.

This sequence joins TRBV4-1 and TRBJ1-2; D unclear. This CDR3 contains 15 residues. Germline CDR1 MGHRA, CDR2 YSYEKL. Trimming cost V 4 bases and J 4 bases, with 16 bases left between them. The CDR3 bases are TGCGCCAGCAGCCGGACGGGAGCTACGGGCTATGGCTACACCTTC. Translation: CASSRTGATGYGYTF.

This chain links TRBV19 with TRBJ2-3; D not resolved. The germline CDR1 and CDR2 sequences are LNHDA and SQIVND (reference sequence). Trimming shortened V by 1 base and J by 11 bases, and 13 bases separated the two germline ends. The CDR3 has 13 residues. The CDR3 bases are TGTGCCAGTAGTATAGTTGGCCCAACGGGGCAGTATTTT. This translates into CASSIVGPTGQYF.

The chain employs TRBV4-2 and TRBJ2-7; 8 bases are a match to TRBD2. Germline V gene lookup returns CDR1 LGHNA and CDR2 YNFKEQ. V gave up 0 bases and J gave up 0 bases; unmatched junction bases: 7. This CDR3 is 17 amino acids long. The CDR3 DNA is TGTGCCAGCAGCCAAGAGGGTAGTAGCGGGGTCTCCTACGAGCAGTACTTC. This encodes CASSQEGSSGVSYEQYF.

This chain links TRBV24-1 with TRBJ1-2; 8 bases fit TRBD1. The V and J ends lost 4 bases and 8 bases, in that order; junction bases with no gene match: 11. CDR1 KGHDR and CDR2 SFDVKD come from the germline V gene. The length of the CDR3 is 15 residues. The CDR3 protein is CATSELDRELVGYTF. The CDR3 DNA is TGTGCCACCAGTGAGCTGGACAGGGAGTTAGTAGGCTACACCTTC.

This clone was seen a few times. The chain employs TRBV6-5 and TRBJ1-1; D remains ambiguous. The CDR3 consists of 12 residues. The germline V gene has CDR1 MNHEY and CDR2 SVGAGI. V lost 1 base and J 5 bases, leaving 5 bases between the germline ends. The CDR3 nucleotides read TGTGCCAGCAGTTACTACGGGACTGAAGCTTTCTTT. Its translation: CASSYYGTEAFF.

This clone was detected a few times. The V and J genes are TRBV7-9 and TRBJ1-2, with TRBD1 matching 8 bases. CDR1 and CDR2 from the germline V gene are SEHNR and FQNEAQ (reference sequence). The CDR3 consists of 14 residues. V lost 1 base, J lost 6 bases, and 4 bases stayed unmatched. CDR3 protein: CASSLGTGMDGYTF. For the CDR3, the DNA is TGTGCCAGCAGCTTAGGGACAGGGATGGATGGCTACACCTTC.

With regard to this clone: Other DNA sequences in this sample translate to the same CDR3. The chain recombines TRBV19 with TRBJ1-5; D may be TRBD1 (5 bases). Germline assignment: CDR1 LNHDA and CDR2 SQIVND (reference sequence). This CDR3 is 14 amino acids long. V was trimmed by 3 bases and J by 7 bases, leaving 13 bases between them. The CDR3 bases are TGTGCCAGTAGTATCGGTCAGGGCGGCCAGCCCCAGCATTTT. Translation: CASSIGQGGQPQHF.

Remarks on this clone: A junction boundary mismatches the germline segment, possibly from a read error. V is TRBV7-7 and J is TRBJ2-1; 13 bases are shared with TRBD2. The CDR3 loop spans 14 amino acids. From germline, CDR1 is SSHAT and CDR2 FNYEAQ (reference sequence). CDR3 sequence: CASSRLAGGGEQFF. DNA for the CDR3: TGTGCTAGCAGCCGACTAGCGGGAGGCGGAGAGCAGTTCTTC.